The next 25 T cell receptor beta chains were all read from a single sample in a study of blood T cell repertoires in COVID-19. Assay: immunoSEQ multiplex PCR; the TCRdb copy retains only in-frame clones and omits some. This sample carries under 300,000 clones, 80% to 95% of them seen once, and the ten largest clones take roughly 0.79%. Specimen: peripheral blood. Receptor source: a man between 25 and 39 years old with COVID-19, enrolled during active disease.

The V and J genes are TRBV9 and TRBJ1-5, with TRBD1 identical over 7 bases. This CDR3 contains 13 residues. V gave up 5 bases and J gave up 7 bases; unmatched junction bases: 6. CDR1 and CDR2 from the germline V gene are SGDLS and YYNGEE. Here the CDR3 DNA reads TGTGCCAGCAGTCGGACAGGAGGACAGCCCCAGCATTTT. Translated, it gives CASSRTGGQPQHF. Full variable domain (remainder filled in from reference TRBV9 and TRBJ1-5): DSGVTQTPKHLITATGQRVTLRCSPRSGDLSVYWYQQSLDQGLQFLIQYYNGEERAKGNILERFSAQQFPDLHSELNLSSLELGDSALYFCASSRTGGQPQHFGDGTRLSIL.

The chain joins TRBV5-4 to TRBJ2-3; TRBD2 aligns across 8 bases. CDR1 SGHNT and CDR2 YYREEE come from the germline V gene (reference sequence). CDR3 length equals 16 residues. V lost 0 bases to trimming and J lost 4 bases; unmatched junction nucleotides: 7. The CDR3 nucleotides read TGTGCCAGCAGCTTGGACCAGCGGGGGCGGTCAGATACGCAGTATTTT. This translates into CASSLDQRGRSDTQYF.

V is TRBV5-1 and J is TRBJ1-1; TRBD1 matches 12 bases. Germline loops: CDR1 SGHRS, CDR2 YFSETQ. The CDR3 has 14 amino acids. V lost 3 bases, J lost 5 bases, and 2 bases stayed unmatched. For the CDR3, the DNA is TGCGCCAGCAGCTCGGGACAGGGGGCAACTGAAGCTTTCTTT. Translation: CASSSGQGATEAFF.

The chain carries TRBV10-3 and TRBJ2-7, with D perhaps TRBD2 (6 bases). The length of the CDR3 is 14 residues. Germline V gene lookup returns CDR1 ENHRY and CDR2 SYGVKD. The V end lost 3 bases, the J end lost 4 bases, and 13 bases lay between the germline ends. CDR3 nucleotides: TGTGCCATCAGTGATCTACGGGGGTCGTACGAGCAGTACTTC. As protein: CAISDLRGSYEQYF.

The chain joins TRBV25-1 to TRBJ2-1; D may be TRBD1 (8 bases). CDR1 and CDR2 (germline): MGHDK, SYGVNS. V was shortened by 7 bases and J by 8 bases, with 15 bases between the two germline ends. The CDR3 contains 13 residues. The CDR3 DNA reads TGTGCCAGCACTTGGACAGGGAGGGATGAGCAGTTCTTC. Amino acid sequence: CASTWTGRDEQFF.

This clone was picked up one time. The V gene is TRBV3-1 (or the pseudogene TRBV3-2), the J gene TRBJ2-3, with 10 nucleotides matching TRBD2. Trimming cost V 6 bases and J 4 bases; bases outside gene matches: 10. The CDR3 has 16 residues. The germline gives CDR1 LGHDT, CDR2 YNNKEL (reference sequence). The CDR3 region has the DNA TGTGCCAGCAGTCTTATGGGACTAGCGCTTCCAGATACGCAGTATTTT. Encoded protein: CASSLMGLALPDTQYF.

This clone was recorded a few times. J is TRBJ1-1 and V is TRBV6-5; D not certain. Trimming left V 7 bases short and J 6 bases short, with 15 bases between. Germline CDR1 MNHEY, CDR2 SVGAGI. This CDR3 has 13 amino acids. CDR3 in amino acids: CASTTAQSPEAFF. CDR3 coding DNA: TGTGCCAGCACCACTGCACAGTCTCCTGAAGCTTTCTTT.

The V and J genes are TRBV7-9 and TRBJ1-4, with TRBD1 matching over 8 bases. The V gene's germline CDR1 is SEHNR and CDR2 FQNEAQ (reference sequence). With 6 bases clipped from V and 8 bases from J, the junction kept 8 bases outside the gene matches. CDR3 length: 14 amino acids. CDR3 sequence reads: CASSAGQGGEKLFF. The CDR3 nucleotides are TGTGCCAGCAGTGCCGGACAGGGCGGAGAAAAACTGTTTTTT. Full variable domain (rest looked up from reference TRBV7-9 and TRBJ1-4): DTGVSQNPRHKITKRGQNVTFRCDPISEHNRLYWYRQTLGQGPEFLTYFQNEAQLEKSRLLSDRFSAERPKGSFSTLEIQRTEQGDSAMYLCASSAGQGGEKLFFGSGTQLSVL.

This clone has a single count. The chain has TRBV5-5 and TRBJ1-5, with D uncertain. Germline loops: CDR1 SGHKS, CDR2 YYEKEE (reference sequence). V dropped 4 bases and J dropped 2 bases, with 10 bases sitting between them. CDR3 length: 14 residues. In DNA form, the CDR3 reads TGTGCCAGCAGCGCAGCGGACGGCAATCAGCCCCAGCATTTT. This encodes CASSAADGNQPQHF. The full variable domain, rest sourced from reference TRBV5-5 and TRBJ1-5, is DAGVTQSPTHLIKTRGQQVTLRCSPISGHKSVSWYQQVLGQGPQFIFQYYEKEERGRGNFPDRFSARQFPNYSSELNVNALLLGDSALYLCASSAADGNQPQHFGDGTRLSIL.

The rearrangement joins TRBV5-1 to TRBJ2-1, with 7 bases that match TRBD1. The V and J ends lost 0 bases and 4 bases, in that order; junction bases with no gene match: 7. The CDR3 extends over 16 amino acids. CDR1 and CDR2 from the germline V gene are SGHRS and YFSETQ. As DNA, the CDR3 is TGCGCCAGCAGCTTGGTCTCGTCAGGGGGTTACAATGAGCAGTTCTTC. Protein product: CASSLVSSGGYNEQFF.

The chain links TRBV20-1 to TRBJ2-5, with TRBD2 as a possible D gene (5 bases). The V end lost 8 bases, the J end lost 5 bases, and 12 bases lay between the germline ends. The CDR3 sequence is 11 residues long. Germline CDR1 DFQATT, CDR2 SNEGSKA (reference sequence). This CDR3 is CSPASGETQYF. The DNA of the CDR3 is TGCAGTCCAGCTTCGGGGGAGACCCAGTACTTC.

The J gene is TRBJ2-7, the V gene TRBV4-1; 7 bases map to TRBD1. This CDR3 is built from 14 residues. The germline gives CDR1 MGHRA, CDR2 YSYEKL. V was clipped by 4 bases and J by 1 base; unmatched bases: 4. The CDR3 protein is CASSPGQLSYEQYF. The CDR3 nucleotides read TGCGCCAGCAGCCCGGGACAGCTTTCCTACGAGCAGTACTTC.

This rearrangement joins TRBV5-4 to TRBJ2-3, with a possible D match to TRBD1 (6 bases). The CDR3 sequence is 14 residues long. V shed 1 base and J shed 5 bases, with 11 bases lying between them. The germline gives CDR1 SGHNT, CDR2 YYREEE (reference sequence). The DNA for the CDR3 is TGTGCCAGCAGCTTGCTGACAGGAGAAGATACGCAGTATTTT. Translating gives CASSLLTGEDTQYF.

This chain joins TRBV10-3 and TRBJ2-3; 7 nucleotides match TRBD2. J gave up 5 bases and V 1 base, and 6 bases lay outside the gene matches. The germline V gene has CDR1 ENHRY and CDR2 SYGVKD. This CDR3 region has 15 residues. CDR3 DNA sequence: TGTGCCATCAGTGAGTGGGGACTAACCCTAGATACGCAGTATTTT. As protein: CAISEWGLTLDTQYF.

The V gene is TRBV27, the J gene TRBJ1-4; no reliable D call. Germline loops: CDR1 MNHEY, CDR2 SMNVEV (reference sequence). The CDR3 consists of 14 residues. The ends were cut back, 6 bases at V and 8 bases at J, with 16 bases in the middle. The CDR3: CASSLRRDREKLFF. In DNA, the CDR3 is TGTGCCAGCAGCCTAAGGAGGGATAGAGAAAAACTGTTTTTT.

The CDR3 spells CASSKDSTEYF. CDR3 in DNA: TGCGCCAGCAGCAAGGACAGCACGGAGTACTTC. The rearrangement uses TRBV5-1 and TRBJ2-5; possibly TRBD1 for D (6 bases). The CDR3 spans 11 residues. Looked up from germline, CDR1 is SGHRS and CDR2 is YFSETQ. Between the trimmed V and J ends, which lost 4 bases and 12 bases, there was a span of 13 bases.

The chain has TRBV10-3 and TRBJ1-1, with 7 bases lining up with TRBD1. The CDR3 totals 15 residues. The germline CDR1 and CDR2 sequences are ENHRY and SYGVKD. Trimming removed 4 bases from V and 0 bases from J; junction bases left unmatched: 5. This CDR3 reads CAISGAGTVNTEAFF. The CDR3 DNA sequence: TGTGCCATCAGTGGGGCCGGGACAGTGAACACTGAAGCTTTCTTT.

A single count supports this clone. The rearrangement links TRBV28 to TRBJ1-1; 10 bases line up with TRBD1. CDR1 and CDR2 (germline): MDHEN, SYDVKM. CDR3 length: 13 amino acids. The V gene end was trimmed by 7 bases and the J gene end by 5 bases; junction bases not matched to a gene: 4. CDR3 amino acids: CASTRQGATEAFF. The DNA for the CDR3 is TGTGCCAGCACGCGACAGGGGGCAACTGAAGCTTTCTTT. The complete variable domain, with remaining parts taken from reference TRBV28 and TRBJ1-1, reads DVKVTQSSRYLVKRTGEKVFLECVQDMDHENMFWYRQDPGLGLRLIYFSYDVKMKEKGDIPEGYSVSREKKERFSLILESASTNQTSMYLCASTRQGATEAFFGQGTRLTVV.

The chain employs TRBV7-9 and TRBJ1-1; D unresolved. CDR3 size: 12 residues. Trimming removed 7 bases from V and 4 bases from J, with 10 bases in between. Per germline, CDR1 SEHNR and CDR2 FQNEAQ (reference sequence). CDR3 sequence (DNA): TGTGCCAGCATCGGGATCAGCACTGAAGCTTTCTTT. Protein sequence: CASIGISTEAFF.

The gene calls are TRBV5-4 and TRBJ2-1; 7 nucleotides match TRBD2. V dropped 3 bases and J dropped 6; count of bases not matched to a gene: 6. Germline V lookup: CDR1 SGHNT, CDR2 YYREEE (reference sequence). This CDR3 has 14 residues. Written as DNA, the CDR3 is TGTGCCAGCAGCTCGGGGGGACCCTCCAATGAGCAGTTCTTC. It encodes CASSSGGPSNEQFF.

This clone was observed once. Written as DNA, the CDR3 is TGCGCCAGCAGCTTGGGGACAGGGGGCTCTGGCTATGGCTACACCTTC. It translates to CASSLGTGGSGYGYTF. The chain has TRBV5-1 and TRBJ1-2, with TRBD1 identical over 11 bases. Germline V CDR1 and CDR2: SGHRS, YFSETQ. V lost 0 bases, J lost 4 bases, and 5 bases stayed unmatched. The length of the CDR3 is 16 residues.

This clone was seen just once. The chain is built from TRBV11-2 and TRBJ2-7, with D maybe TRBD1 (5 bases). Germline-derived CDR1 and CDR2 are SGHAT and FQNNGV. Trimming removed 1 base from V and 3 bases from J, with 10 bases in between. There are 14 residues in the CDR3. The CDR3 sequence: CASSLGGGDYEQYF. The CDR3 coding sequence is TGTGCCAGCAGCTTAGGGGGCGGAGACTACGAGCAGTACTTC.

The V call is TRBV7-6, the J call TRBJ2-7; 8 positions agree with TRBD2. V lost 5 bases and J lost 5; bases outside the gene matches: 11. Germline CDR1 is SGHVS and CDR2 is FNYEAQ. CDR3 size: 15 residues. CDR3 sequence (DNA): TGTGCCAGCAGCGCTCGGACTAGCAGGTCCCACGAGCAGTACTTC. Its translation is CASSARTSRSHEQYF. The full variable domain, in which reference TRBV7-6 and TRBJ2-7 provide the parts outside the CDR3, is GAGVSQSPRYKVTKRGQDVALRCDPISGHVSLYWYRQALGQGPEFLTYFNYEAQQDKSGLPNDRFSAERPEGSISTLTIQRTEQRDSAMYRCASSARTSRSHEQYFGPGTRLTVT.

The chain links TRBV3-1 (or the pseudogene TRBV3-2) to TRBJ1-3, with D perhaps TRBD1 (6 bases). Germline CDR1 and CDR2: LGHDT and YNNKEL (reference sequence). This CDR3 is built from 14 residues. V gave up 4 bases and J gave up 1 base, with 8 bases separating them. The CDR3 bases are TGTGCCAGCAGCCCCAGGGGATCTGGAAACACCATATATTTT. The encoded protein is CASSPRGSGNTIYF.

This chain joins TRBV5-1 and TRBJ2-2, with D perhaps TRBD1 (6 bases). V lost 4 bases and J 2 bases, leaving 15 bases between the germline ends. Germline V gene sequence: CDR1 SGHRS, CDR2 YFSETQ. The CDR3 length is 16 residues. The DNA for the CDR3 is TGCGCCAGCAGCGGGTCCAGGGGTCCCAACACCGGGGAGCTGTTTTTT. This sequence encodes CASSGSRGPNTGELFF.